The 14 T cell receptor beta chains below come from one sample, sequenced in a study of control samples from healthy donors and cancer patients. TCRdb's copy holds only in-frame clones and misses some; the assay was immunoSEQ multiplex PCR. There are some 150,000 clones in the sample; 85% to 95% occur only once, and 2.4% lies in the top ten. What was sequenced was blood. These receptors came from a man in his fifties in good health.

The chain has TRBV13 and TRBJ2-1; maybe TRBD1 (7 bases). V lost 5 bases to trimming and J lost 7 bases, with 12 bases between them. The germline V gene has CDR1 PRHDT and CDR2 FYEKMQ (reference sequence). The CDR3 runs 13 residues. The CDR3 DNA follows: TGTGCCAGCAGCCCGACAGGGAGGAATGAGCAGTTCTTC. Translated: CASSPTGRNEQFF.

The chain has TRBV6-6 and TRBJ1-2; 7 bases are shared with TRBD1. V trimming: 6 bases; J trimming: 5 bases; junction bases outside the gene matches: 9. From germline, CDR1 is MNHNY and CDR2 SVGAGI (reference sequence). This CDR3 contains 14 residues. The CDR3 loop is CASRATGVAYGYTF. The CDR3 DNA reads as TGTGCCAGCAGGGCTACAGGGGTGGCGTATGGCTACACCTTC.

The chain joins TRBV25-1 to TRBJ1-6; 9 positions match TRBD1. The ends lost 6 bases at V and 7 bases at J; junction bases unmatched: 4. The germline CDR1 and CDR2 sequences are MGHDK and SYGVNS. The CDR3 totals 14 residues. Here the CDR3 reads CASRPDRGNSPLHF. The CDR3 DNA reads as TGTGCCAGCAGACCCGACAGGGGGAATTCACCCCTCCACTTT. The whole variable domain, remainder taken from reference TRBV25-1 and TRBJ1-6, is EADIYQTPRYLVIGTGKKITLECSQTMGHDKMYWYQQDPGMELHLIHYSYGVNSTEKGDLSSESTVSRIRTEHFPLTLESARPSHTSQYLCASRPDRGNSPLHFGNGTRLTVT.

The CDR3 coding sequence is TGTGCCAGCAGCTTTGGACCCTTTAGCTCTGGAAACACCATATATTTT. Translation gives CASSFGPFSSGNTIYF. The rearrangement uses TRBV28 and TRBJ1-3, with D hard to call. Trimming shortened V by 6 bases and J by 0 bases, and 15 bases separated the two germline ends. Per the germline V gene, CDR1 is MDHEN and CDR2 is SYDVKM. The length of the CDR3 is 16 residues.

The chain is built from TRBV6-5 and TRBJ1-5; D is perhaps TRBD1 (5 bases). The V and J ends lost 6 bases and 4 bases respectively, with 16 bases between them. Germline assignment: CDR1 MNHEY and CDR2 SVGAGI. The CDR3 has 15 amino acids. The CDR3 spells CASSDGTGLNQPQHF. CDR3 in DNA: TGTGCCAGCAGCGATGGGACGGGACTTAATCAGCCCCAGCATTTT.

This clone was seen just once. This CDR3 is CASSSADRVSYEQYF. CDR3 bases: TGTGCCAGCAGCTCCGCCGACAGGGTGTCCTACGAGCAGTACTTC. This chain joins TRBV13 and TRBJ2-7; 7 bases align to TRBD1. Germline V lookup: CDR1 PRHDT, CDR2 FYEKMQ (reference sequence). This CDR3 spans 15 amino acids. The ends lost 4 bases at V and 1 base at J; junction bases unmatched: 7.

This clone has a single count. The chain employs TRBV27 and TRBJ1-4; D is possibly TRBD1 (5 bases). Germline CDR1 reads MNHEY; CDR2 reads SMNVEV (reference sequence). V shed 8 bases and J shed 10 bases, with 11 bases lying between them. This CDR3 is built from 11 residues. CDR3 coding DNA: TGTGCCAGCCGGGGCCCTGGAAAACTGTTTTTT. Translated, it gives CASRGPGKLFF.

The chain combines TRBV11-3 with TRBJ2-1, with D perhaps TRBD1 (6 bases). V lost 3 bases and J 3 bases, leaving 9 bases between the germline ends. Germline CDR1 and CDR2: SGHNT and YENEEA. The CDR3 extends over 14 amino acids. This CDR3 reads CASSFQGHYNEQFF. Written as DNA, the CDR3 is TGTGCCAGCAGCTTCCAGGGACACTACAATGAGCAGTTCTTC.

The chain combines TRBV18 with TRBJ1-2; D call uncertain. The CDR3 length is 16 residues. V gave up 0 bases and J gave up 1 base, with 12 bases separating them. Germline loops: CDR1 KGHSH, CDR2 LQKENI. The DNA of the CDR3 is TGTGCCAGCTCACCACCCAGTAGGACGGATAACTATGGCTACACCTTC. It is translated as CASSPPSRTDNYGYTF.

This chain connects TRBV6-5 to TRBJ2-2; 7 bases map to TRBD2. V lost 5 bases to trimming and J lost 0 bases; unmatched junction nucleotides: 3. Germline V gene lookup returns CDR1 MNHEY and CDR2 SVGAGI. The CDR3 has 15 amino acids. This CDR3 reads CASSRGRPNTGELFF. In DNA form, the CDR3 reads TGTGCCAGCAGTCGCGGGAGACCGAACACCGGGGAGCTGTTTTTT.

With respect to this clone: At one of its ends the junction is not consistent with the germline gene, which may arise from a read error. The CDR3: CASSLGTGRNTGELLF. As DNA, the CDR3 is TGTGCCAGCAGCTTAGGGACAGGGAGGAACACCGGGGAGCTGCTTTTT. The V and J genes are TRBV11-2 and TRBJ2-2; 8 positions match TRBD1. The CDR3 loop spans 16 amino acids. The germline V gene encodes CDR1 SGHAT and CDR2 FQNNGV.

The rearrangement uses TRBV7-6 and TRBJ2-7; 11 bases match TRBD1. V dropped 0 bases and J dropped 0; count of bases not matched to a gene: 1. CDR1 is SGHVS and CDR2 is FNYEAQ in the germline V gene. This CDR3 spans 16 amino acids. The CDR3 DNA is TGTGCCAGCAGCTTAGCGGGACAGGGGGGCTCCTACGAGCAGTACTTC. Translated, it gives CASSLAGQGGSYEQYF.

The rearrangement links TRBV6-5 to TRBJ2-7; D uncertain. The V and J ends lost 8 bases and 2 bases respectively, with 4 bases between them. Germline values: CDR1 MNHEY, CDR2 SVGAGI. CDR3 length: 10 amino acids. CDR3 residues: CASGPYEQYF. In nucleotides, the CDR3 is TGTGCCAGCGGCCCCTACGAGCAGTACTTC.

The J gene is TRBJ2-3, the V gene TRBV10-2; the match to TRBD1 covers 11 bases. The CDR3 covers 14 residues. Trimming cost V 7 bases and J 4 bases; bases outside gene matches: 4. Germline V gene lookup returns CDR1 WSHSY and CDR2 SAAADI. CDR3 sequence: CASTDRGRPDTQYF. For the CDR3, the DNA is TGCGCCAGCACGGACAGGGGGCGCCCAGATACGCAGTATTTT.